This is a list of T cell receptor beta chains from one sample in a study of T cell responses to AZD1222 COVID-19 vaccine. The protocol was immunoSEQ multiplex PCR, while the TCRdb copy is restricted to in-frame clones and leaves out a portion. This table holds 75,000 to 100,000 clones, about nine tenths found once. The sequences come from peripheral blood, collected on day 0 of AZD1222 vaccination. The receptors were gathered from an adult in good health. Each CDR3 is given with its conserved first and last residue. D genes are given only for firm matches. The size of a clone is reported for some rows only, either as once, few or many, or as a class for expanded clones.

v_call	clone_size	d_call	j_call	cdr3_aa	cdr3_nt
TRBV2	.	.	TRBJ1-2	CASSEEGTDRFHLYGYTF	TGTGCCAGCAGTGAAGAGGGTACTGACAGGTTCCATCTCTATGGCTACACCTTC
TRBV27	.	.	TRBJ1-6	CASSFGVGSNSPLHF	TGTGCCAGCAGTTTTGGCGTAGGCAGCAATTCACCCCTCCACTTT
TRBV18	.	TRBD1	TRBJ2-5	CASSPPTWDSQETQYF	TGTGCCAGCTCACCACCGACCTGGGACAGTCAAGAGACCCAGTACTTC
TRBV10-3	.	TRBD1	TRBJ1-1	CAISGGTASTEAFF	TGTGCCATCAGTGGGGGGACAGCTTCCACTGAAGCTTTCTTT
TRBV2	.	.	TRBJ1-6	CASSERPAGDNSPLHF	TGTGCCAGCAGTGAAAGGCCGGCAGGGGATAATTCACCCCTCCACTTT
TRBV19	few	.	TRBJ2-3	CASSLPNPGLLGGADTQYF	TGTGCCAGTAGTCTTCCCAACCCCGGGCTCCTAGGAGGGGCAGATACGCAGTATTTT
TRBV7-2	few	.	TRBJ2-7	CASSPNEEQYF	TGTGCCAGCAGCCCAAACGAGGAGCAGTACTTC
TRBV11-1	.	.	TRBJ1-5	CASSLGSNQPQHF	TGTGCCAGCAGCTTAGGGAGCAATCAGCCCCAGCATTTT
TRBV6-2/TRBV6-3	.	.	TRBJ1-5	CASSLRQDNQPQHF	TGTGCCAGCAGTCTTCGACAGGACAATCAGCCCCAGCATTTT
TRBV9	.	.	TRBJ1-1	CASSVDLGRNTEAFF	TGTGCCAGCAGCGTAGATTTGGGTCGGAACACTGAAGCTTTCTTT
TRBV18	.	.	TRBJ2-1	CASSPRRQEKINEQFF	TGTGCCAGCTCACCACGGAGACAGGAAAAAATAAATGAGCAGTTCTTC
TRBV10-1	.	TRBD2	TRBJ2-1	CASSERLGSGLAAYNEQFF	TGCGCCAGCAGTGAGAGGTTGGGATCGGGACTAGCGGCCTACAATGAGCAGTTCTTC
TRBV2	few	.	TRBJ1-5	CASSVWESNQPQHF	TGTGCCAGCAGTGTTTGGGAGAGCAATCAGCCCCAGCATTTT
TRBV30	.	TRBD1	TRBJ1-1	CAQKGQGLMNTEAFF	TGTGCCCAGAAAGGACAGGGCCTCATGAACACTGAAGCTTTCTTT
TRBV9	.	.	TRBJ2-5	CASSVLSGRKETQYF	TGTGCCAGCAGCGTTCTGTCGGGGCGGAAAGAGACCCAGTACTTC
TRBV19	.	TRBD2	TRBJ2-1	CASSIVRTSGPNEQFF	TGTGCCAGTAGTATAGTTCGGACTAGCGGGCCAAATGAGCAGTTCTTC
TRBV11-2	.	.	TRBJ1-1	CASSAQGSSEAFF	TGTGCCAGCAGCGCACAAGGATCAAGTGAAGCTTTCTTT
TRBV30	.	.	TRBJ1-2	CAWSVGSERYTF	TGTGCCTGGAGTGTAGGGTCCGAGAGATACACCTTC
TRBV2	.	.	TRBJ2-5	CASSEGGPRLETQYF	TGTGCCAGCAGTGAAGGTGGGCCCCGTTTAGAGACTCAGTACTTC
TRBV5-4	once	.	TRBJ1-6	CASSLEPDSNSPLHF	TGTGCCAGCAGCTTGGAGCCGGACAGTAATTCACCCCTCCACTTT
TRBV6-2/TRBV6-3	.	.	TRBJ1-1	CASSYFPEPNTEAFF	TGTGCCAGCAGTTACTTTCCGGAGCCGAACACTGAAGCTTTCTTT
TRBV5-4	.	TRBD2	TRBJ2-7	CASSFGLAYEQYF	TGTGCCAGCAGCTTTGGACTAGCCTACGAGCAGTACTTC
TRBV7-8	.	.	TRBJ1-2	CASSLKTASRDYGYTF	TGTGCCAGCAGCTTGAAGACAGCCTCGAGAGACTATGGCTACACCTTC
TRBV6-1	.	TRBD1	TRBJ1-1	CASSEDGQGADTEAFF	TGTGCCAGCAGTGAAGATGGTCAGGGGGCGGACACTGAAGCTTTCTTT
TRBV9	.	.	TRBJ1-5	CASSGGGTLGGNQPQHF	TGTGCCAGCAGCGGTGGCGGGACCTTGGGGGGCAATCAGCCCCAGCATTTT
TRBV9	.	.	TRBJ1-1	CASSVEVEGTEAFF	TGTGCCAGCAGCGTAGAGGTCGAAGGCACTGAAGCTTTCTTT
TRBV7-2	.	.	TRBJ2-1	CASRGGSVNEQFF	TGTGCCAGTCGAGGGGGGTCGGTTAATGAGCAGTTCTTC
TRBV12-3/TRBV12-4	.	.	TRBJ1-2	CASSLVGGGRYTF	TGTGCCAGCAGTTTAGTCGGGGGGGGACGGTACACCTTC
TRBV4-3	.	.	TRBJ2-7	CASSPTGLPTYEQYF	TGCGCCAGCAGCCCGACCGGACTTCCGACCTACGAGCAGTACTTC
TRBV6-1	.	.	TRBJ1-1	CASSEARQVNTEAFF	TGTGCCAGCAGTGAAGCGAGGCAGGTGAACACTGAAGCTTTCTTT
TRBV6-1	.	.	TRBJ1-4	CASSEAWQGNEKLFF	TGTGCCAGCAGTGAAGCGTGGCAGGGGAATGAAAAACTGTTTTTT
TRBV29-1	.	TRBD2	TRBJ2-1	CSVEQREYYEQFF	TGCAGCGTTGAACAGCGGGAGTACTATGAGCAGTTCTTC
TRBV3-1/TRBV3-2	.	TRBD1	TRBJ1-6	CASSLLTGGYSPLHF	TGTGCCAGCAGCCTGCTAACAGGGGGCTATTCACCCCTCCACTTT
TRBV5-1	.	.	TRBJ2-3	CASSLGQEFGTDTQYF	TGCGCCAGCAGCTTGGGACAGGAGTTTGGCACAGATACGCAGTATTTT
TRBV2	once	.	TRBJ1-1	CASSELNTEAFF	TGTGCCAGCAGTGAACTGAACACTGAAGCTTTCTTT
TRBV9	.	.	TRBJ1-1	CASSVGGSPMGAFF	TGTGCCAGCAGCGTAGGGGGGAGCCCCATGGGAGCTTTCTTT
TRBV2	.	.	TRBJ1-2	CASSELGDIYGYTF	TGTGCCAGCAGTGAATTAGGCGACATCTATGGCTACACCTTC
TRBV6-1	medium-sized	.	TRBJ1-1	CASSEKENTEAFF	TGTGCCAGCAGTGAAAAGGAGAACACTGAAGCTTTCTTT
TRBV19	.	.	TRBJ1-2	CASSHLAGRLNYGYTF	TGTGCCAGTAGTCATCTTGCAGGCCGACTAAACTATGGCTACACCTTC
TRBV12-5	.	TRBD2	TRBJ2-1	CASGSRPGTSINEQFF	TGTGCTAGTGGTTCCCGGCCCGGGACTAGCATCAATGAGCAGTTCTTC
TRBV11-2	.	.	TRBJ1-1	CASRLRMNTEAFF	TGTGCCAGCAGGTTACGGATGAACACTGAAGCTTTCTTT
TRBV9	.	TRBD2	TRBJ2-7	CASSLRGTSGGANEQYF	TGTGCCAGCAGCTTACGCGGGACTAGCGGGGGGGCGAACGAGCAGTACTTC
TRBV5-1	.	.	TRBJ2-5	CASSLGLTNQETQYF	TGCGCCAGCAGCTTGGGCTTGACTAATCAAGAGACCCAGTACTTC
TRBV19	.	.	TRBJ2-1	CASSKGRAPYNEQFF	TGTGCCAGTAGTAAGGGCAGGGCCCCATACAATGAGCAGTTCTTC
TRBV27	.	.	TRBJ1-1	CASSLLGIKNTEAFF	TGTGCCAGCAGTTTATTGGGGATTAAGAACACTGAAGCTTTCTTT
TRBV7-9	.	TRBD2	TRBJ2-7	CASTQRGSYEQYF	TGTGCCAGCACCCAGCGGGGATCCTACGAGCAGTACTTC
TRBV7-9	few	.	TRBJ2-1	CASSLVGGTYNEQFF	TGTGCCAGCAGCTTAGTCGGGGGCACCTACAATGAGCAGTTCTTC
TRBV19	once	.	TRBJ2-5	CASSISGRETQYF	TGTGCCAGTAGTATTTCGGGGCGAGAGACCCAGTACTTC
TRBV5-4	.	TRBD2	TRBJ2-7	CASSSTSGSDEQYF	TGTGCCAGCAGCTCAACTAGCGGGAGTGACGAGCAGTACTTC
TRBV7-9	.	.	TRBJ1-6	CASSSSPGRHNSPLHF	TGTGCCAGCAGCTCTAGTCCGGGCCGCCATAATTCACCCCTCCACTTT
TRBV4-2	.	TRBD2	TRBJ2-1	CASSQDGGGTPYNEQFF	TGTGCCAGCAGCCAAGATGGCGGGGGGACGCCTTACAATGAGCAGTTCTTC
TRBV7-3	.	TRBD1	TRBJ2-1	CASTPSGQNNNEQFF	TGTGCCAGCACCCCGTCGGGACAGAATAACAATGAGCAGTTCTTC
TRBV11-3	.	TRBD2	TRBJ2-1	CASSLEGGSYNEQFF	TGTGCCAGCAGCTTAGAGGGAGGGTCCTACAATGAGCAGTTCTTC
TRBV5-1	.	TRBD2	TRBJ2-5	CASSLSVGGSRETQYF	TGCGCCAGCAGCTTGTCGGTCGGGGGGAGTAGAGAGACCCAGTACTTC
TRBV6-2/TRBV6-3	.	.	TRBJ2-7	CASSYSVTDPFLQYF	TGTGCCAGCAGTTACTCGGTTACCGACCCCTTCCTCCAGTACTTC
TRBV24-1	.	TRBD1	TRBJ2-3	CATSTGTGAHTSTDTQYF	TGTGCCACCAGCACCGGGACAGGGGCTCATACTAGCACAGATACGCAGTATTTT
TRBV5-1	.	.	TRBJ2-2	CASSPVSGRHTGELFF	TGCGCCAGCAGCCCAGTCTCGGGGCGACACACCGGGGAGCTGTTTTTT
TRBV18	.	.	TRBJ1-1	CASSPPTVREAFF	TGTGCCAGCTCACCACCGACGGTCAGGGAAGCTTTCTTT